The TCR beta chain described here comes from a study of T cells after yellow fever vaccination. General study findings and limits: Clonotypes shared by both compartments, CD4 and CD8, made up a small share. It was the secondary response that reached its peak faster, day 5 versus 15, but it was weaker.

Researchers made TCR cDNA using 5'RACE template switching, and this step added a universal primer site and UMIs. TCRdb re-derived calls from the 5' RACE reads in MiXCR, one entry per CDR3 protein. Found here are around 340,000 distinct CDR3 sequences, more than 8.5% of them singletons; the top ten hold roughly 18%. With regard to this clonotype: Its antigen remains unidentified.

The sequence came from a man aged 18 to 29 who received the YFV17D yellow fever vaccine. The sequencing used PBMCs, collected on the day of the first yellow fever vaccination.

The CDR3 spells CASTNGQGTEAFF. Here the CDR3 DNA reads TGTGCCAGCACCAACGGACAGGGCACTGAAGCTTTCTTT. The chain couples TRBV6-2 or TRBV6-3 to TRBJ1-1; the match to TRBD1 covers 8 bases. V gave up 7 bases and J gave up 4 bases; unmatched junction bases: 5. The CDR3 is made up of 13 amino acids. Per the germline V gene, CDR1 is MNHEY and CDR2 is SVGEGT.